This T cell receptor (beta chain) was observed in a study of T cells after yellow fever vaccination. This clonotype appeared a few times. CDR1 and CDR2 (germline): SQVTM, ANQGSEA. Trimming took 4 bases from V and 5 from J; bases not matched to a gene: 5. The CDR3 contains 13 residues. TCRdb re-analysed the 5' RACE reads in MiXCR, keeping a single row per CDR3 protein. The repertoire holds more than 300,000 distinct CDR3 sequences, with about 10% as singletons. This receptor was identified in a man younger than 35 who received the YFV17D yellow fever vaccine. J is TRBJ2-5 and V is TRBV29-1, with 9 bases matching TRBD2. The material was CD4+ T cells sorted from PBMCs, obtained 45 days after the yellow fever booster vaccination. In nucleotides, the CDR3 is TGCAGCGTTGGCGGGGGGGCCCGCGAGACCCAGTACTTC. The encoded protein is CSVGGGARETQYF.